The sample holds a few counts of the clone carrying this T cell receptor beta chain. The record originates from a study of technical replicates of blood from several donors. Assay used: immunoSEQ multiplex PCR; TCRdb lists only in-frame clones, some missing. The table lists roughly 83,000 clones, over 85% of them singletons, with 0.25% in the top ten. The CDR3 is 13 residues long. Germline CDR1 ENHRY, CDR2 SYGVKD. Between the trimmed V and J ends, which lost 4 bases and 4 bases, there was a span of 10 bases. The sequenced sample was T cells isolated from PBMCs. The chain recombines TRBV10-3 with TRBJ1-1; no clear D gene. The clonotype comes from a human donor in good health. This chain's CDR3 is CAISVGEVTEAFF. CDR3 sequence (DNA): TGTGCCATCAGTGTTGGGGAGGTCACTGAAGCTTTCTTT.